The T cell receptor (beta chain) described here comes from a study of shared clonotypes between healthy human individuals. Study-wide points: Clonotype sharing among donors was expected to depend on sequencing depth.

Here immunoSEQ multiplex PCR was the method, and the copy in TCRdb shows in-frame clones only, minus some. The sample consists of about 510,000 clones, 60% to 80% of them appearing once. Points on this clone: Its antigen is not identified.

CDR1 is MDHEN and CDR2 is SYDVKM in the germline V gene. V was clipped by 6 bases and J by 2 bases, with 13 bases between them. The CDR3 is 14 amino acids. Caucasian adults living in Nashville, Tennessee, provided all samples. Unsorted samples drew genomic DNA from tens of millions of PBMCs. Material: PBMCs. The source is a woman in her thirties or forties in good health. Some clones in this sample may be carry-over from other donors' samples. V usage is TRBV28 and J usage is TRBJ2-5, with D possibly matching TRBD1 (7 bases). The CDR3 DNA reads TGTGCCAGCAGGAACGCGGGACAGCAAGAGACCCAGTACTTC. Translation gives CASRNAGQQETQYF.